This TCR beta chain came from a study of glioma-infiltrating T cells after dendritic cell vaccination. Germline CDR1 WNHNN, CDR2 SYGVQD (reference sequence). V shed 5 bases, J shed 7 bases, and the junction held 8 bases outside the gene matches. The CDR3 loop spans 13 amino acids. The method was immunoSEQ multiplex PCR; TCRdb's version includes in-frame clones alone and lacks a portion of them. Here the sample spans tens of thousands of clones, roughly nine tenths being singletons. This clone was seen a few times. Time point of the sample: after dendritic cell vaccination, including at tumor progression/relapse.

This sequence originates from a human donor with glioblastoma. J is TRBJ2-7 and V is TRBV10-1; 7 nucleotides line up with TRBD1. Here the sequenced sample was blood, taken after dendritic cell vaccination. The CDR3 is CASSTGQMGEQYF. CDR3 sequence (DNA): TGCGCCAGCAGTACGGGACAGATGGGAGAGCAGTACTTC.